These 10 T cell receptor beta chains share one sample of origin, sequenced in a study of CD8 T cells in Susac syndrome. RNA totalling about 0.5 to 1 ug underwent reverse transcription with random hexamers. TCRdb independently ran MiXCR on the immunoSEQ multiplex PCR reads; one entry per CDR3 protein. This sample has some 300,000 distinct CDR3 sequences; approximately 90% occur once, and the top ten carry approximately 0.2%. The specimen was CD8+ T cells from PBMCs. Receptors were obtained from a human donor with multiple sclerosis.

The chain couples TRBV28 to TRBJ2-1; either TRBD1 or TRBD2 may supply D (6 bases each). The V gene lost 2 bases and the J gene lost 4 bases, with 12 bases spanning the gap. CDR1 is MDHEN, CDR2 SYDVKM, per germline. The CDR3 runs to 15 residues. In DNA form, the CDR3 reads TGTGCCAGCAGTTTAGGGGGGCTTGATTACAATGAGCAGTTCTTC. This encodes CASSLGGLDYNEQFF.

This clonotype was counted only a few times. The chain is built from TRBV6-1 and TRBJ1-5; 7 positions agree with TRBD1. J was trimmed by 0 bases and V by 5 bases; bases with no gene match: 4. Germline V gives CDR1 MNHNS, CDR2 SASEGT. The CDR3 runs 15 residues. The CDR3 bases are TGTGCCAGCAGTCGGGACAGCCATAGCAATCAGCCCCAGCATTTT. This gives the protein CASSRDSHSNQPQHF.

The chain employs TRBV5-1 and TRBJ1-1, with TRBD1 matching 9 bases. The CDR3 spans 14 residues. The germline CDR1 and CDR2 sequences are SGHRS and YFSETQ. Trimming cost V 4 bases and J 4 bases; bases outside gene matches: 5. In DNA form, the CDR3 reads TGCGCCAGCAGCGCCGGACAGGGGATCACTGAAGCTTTCTTT. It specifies CASSAGQGITEAFF.

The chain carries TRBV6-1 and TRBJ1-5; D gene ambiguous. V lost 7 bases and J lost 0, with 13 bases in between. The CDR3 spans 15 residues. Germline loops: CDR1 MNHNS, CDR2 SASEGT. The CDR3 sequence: CASTAGPCSNQPQHF. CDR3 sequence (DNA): TGTGCCAGCACGGCCGGACCGTGTAGCAATCAGCCCCAGCATTTT.

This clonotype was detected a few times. CDR3 protein: CASSPDRVYGYTF. The CDR3 DNA sequence: TGTGCCAGCAGCCCGGACAGAGTCTATGGCTACACCTTC. V usage is TRBV12-3 or TRBV12-4 and J usage is TRBJ1-2; perhaps TRBD1 as D (6 bases). The CDR3 extends over 13 amino acids. The germline V and J ends were trimmed by 6 bases and 4 bases, with 12 bases remaining between them.

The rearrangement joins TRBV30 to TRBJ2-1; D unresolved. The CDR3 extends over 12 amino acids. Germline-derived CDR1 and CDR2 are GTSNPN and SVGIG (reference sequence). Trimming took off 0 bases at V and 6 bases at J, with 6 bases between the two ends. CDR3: CAWSVGSNEQFF. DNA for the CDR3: TGTGCCTGGAGTGTTGGATCCAATGAGCAGTTCTTC.

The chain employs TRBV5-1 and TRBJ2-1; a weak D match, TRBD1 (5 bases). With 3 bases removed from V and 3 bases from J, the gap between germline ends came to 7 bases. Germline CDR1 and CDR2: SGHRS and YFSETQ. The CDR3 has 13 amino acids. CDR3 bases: TGCGCCAGCAGCTGGCAGGGCTACAATGAGCAGTTCTTC. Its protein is CASSWQGYNEQFF. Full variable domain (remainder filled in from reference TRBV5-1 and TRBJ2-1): KAGVTQTPRYLIKTRGQQVTLSCSPISGHRSVSWYQQTPGQGLQFLFEYFSETQRNKGNFPGRFSGRQFSNSRSEMNVSTLELGDSALYLCASSWQGYNEQFFGPGTRLTVL.

The CDR3: CATSRFSYEQYF. The CDR3 DNA is TGTGCCACCAGCCGCTTCTCCTACGAGCAGTACTTC. The chain employs TRBV15 and TRBJ2-7; D is ambiguous. Trimming took off 5 bases at V and 0 bases at J, with 5 bases between the two ends. The length of the CDR3 is 12 residues. Germline-derived CDR1 and CDR2 are LNHNV and YYDKDF (reference sequence).

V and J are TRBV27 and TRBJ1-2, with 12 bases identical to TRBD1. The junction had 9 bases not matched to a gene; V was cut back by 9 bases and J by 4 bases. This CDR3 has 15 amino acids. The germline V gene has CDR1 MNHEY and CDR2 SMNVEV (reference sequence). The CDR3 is CASRSGTGGIYGYTF. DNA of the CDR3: TGTGCCAGTAGATCCGGGACAGGGGGCATCTATGGCTACACCTTC.

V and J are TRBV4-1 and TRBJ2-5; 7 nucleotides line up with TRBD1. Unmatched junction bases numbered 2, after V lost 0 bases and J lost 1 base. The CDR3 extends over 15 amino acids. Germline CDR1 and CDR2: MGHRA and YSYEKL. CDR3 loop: CASSQDGTVQETQYF. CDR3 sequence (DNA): TGCGCCAGCAGCCAAGACGGGACAGTCCAAGAGACCCAGTACTTC.